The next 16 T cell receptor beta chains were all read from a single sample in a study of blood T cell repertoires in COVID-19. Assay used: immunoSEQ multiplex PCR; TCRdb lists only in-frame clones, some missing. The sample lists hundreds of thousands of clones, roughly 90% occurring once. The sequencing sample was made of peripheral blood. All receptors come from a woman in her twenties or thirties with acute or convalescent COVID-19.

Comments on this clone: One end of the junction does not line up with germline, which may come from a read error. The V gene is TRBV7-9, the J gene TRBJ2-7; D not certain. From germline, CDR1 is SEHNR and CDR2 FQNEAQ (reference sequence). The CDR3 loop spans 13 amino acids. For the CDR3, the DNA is TGTGCCAGCAGCTTAGTGGTGCCGTTAACGCGGCACTTC. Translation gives CASSLVVPLTRHF.

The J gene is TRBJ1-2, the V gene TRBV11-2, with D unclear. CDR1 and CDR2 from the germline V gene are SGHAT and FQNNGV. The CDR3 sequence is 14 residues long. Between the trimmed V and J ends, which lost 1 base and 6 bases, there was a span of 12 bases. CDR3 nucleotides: TGTGCCAGCAGCTTAGTGCGGGCATTGGATGGCTACACCTTC. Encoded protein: CASSLVRALDGYTF. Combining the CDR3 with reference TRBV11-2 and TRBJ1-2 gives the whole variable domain EAGVAQSPRYKIIEKRQSVAFWCNPISGHATLYWYQQILGQGPKLLIQFQNNGVVDDSQLPKDRFSAERLKGVDSTLKIQPAKLEDSAVYLCASSLVRALDGYTFGSGTRLTVV.

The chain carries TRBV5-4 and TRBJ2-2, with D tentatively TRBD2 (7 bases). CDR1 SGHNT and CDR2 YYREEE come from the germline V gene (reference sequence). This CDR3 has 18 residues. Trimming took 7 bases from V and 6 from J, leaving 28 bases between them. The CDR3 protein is CASSRGGGGSPVAGELFF. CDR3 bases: TGTGCCAGCTCTCGGGGTGGCGGGGGCTCCCCCGTGGCCGGGGAGCTGTTTTTT.

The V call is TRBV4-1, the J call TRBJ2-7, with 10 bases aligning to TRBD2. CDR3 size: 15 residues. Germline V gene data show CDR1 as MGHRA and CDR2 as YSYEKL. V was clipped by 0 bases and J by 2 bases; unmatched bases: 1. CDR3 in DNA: TGCGCCAGCAGCCAAGATGGGACTAGCGCCTACGAGCAGTACTTC. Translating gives CASSQDGTSAYEQYF.

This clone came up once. CDR3 in amino acids: CASSPGGQGASEQFF. CDR3 coding DNA: TGTGCCAGTAGCCCCGGGGGACAGGGGGCTAGTGAGCAGTTCTTC. The J gene is TRBJ2-1, the V gene TRBV19, with 12 bases matching TRBD1. The CDR3 sequence is 15 residues long. Looked up from germline, CDR1 is LNHDA and CDR2 is SQIVND (reference sequence). V lost 6 bases and J lost 9; bases outside the gene matches: 9.

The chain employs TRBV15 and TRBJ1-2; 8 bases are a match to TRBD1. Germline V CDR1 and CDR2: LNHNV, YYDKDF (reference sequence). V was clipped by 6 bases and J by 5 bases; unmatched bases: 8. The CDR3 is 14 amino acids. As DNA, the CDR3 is TGTGCCACCAGTAGACAGGGGAGGGAATATGGCTACACCTTC. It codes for CATSRQGREYGYTF.

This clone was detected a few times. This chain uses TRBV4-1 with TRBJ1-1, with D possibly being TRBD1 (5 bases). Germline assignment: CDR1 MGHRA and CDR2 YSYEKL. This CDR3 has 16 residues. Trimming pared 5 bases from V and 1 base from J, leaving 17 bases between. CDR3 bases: TGCGCCAGCAGCTCCAGCTATCAGACAGAGAACACTGAAGCTTTCTTT. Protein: CASSSSYQTENTEAFF.

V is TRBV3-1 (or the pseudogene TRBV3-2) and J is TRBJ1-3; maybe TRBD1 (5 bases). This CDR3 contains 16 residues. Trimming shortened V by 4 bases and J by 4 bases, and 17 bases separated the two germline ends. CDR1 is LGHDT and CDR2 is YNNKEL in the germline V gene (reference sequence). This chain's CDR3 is CASSPLGRAQGNTIYF. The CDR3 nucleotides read TGTGCCAGCAGCCCCTTGGGCAGGGCGCAAGGAAACACCATATATTTT.

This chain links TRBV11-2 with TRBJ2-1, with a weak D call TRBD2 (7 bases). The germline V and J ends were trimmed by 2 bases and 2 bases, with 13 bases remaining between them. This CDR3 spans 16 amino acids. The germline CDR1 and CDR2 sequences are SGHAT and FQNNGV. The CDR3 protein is CASSLLSGGTYNEQFF. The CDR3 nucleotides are TGTGCCAGCAGCTTACTATCGGGGGGCACCTACAATGAGCAGTTCTTC.

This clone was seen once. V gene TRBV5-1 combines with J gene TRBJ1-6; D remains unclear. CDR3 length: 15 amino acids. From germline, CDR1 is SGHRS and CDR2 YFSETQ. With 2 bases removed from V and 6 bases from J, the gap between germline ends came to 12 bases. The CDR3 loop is CASSFNRDTNSPLHF. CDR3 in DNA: TGCGCCAGCAGCTTTAACCGCGACACTAATTCACCCCTCCACTTT.

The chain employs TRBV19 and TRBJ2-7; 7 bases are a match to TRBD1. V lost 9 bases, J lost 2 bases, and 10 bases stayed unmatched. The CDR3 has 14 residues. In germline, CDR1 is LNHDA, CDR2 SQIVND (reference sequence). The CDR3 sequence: CASHPGTDTYEQYF. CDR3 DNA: TGTGCCAGCCACCCCGGGACAGATACCTACGAGCAGTACTTC.

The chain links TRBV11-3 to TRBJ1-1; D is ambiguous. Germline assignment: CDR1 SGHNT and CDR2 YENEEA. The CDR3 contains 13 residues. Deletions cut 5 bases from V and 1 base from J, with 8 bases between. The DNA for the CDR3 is TGTGCCAGCAGCCATAGCCAGAACACTGAAGCTTTCTTT. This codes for CASSHSQNTEAFF.

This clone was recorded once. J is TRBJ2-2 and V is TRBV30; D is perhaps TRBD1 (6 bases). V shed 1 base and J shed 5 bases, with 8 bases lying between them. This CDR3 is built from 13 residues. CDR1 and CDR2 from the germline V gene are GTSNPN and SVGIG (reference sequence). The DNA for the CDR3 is TGTGCCTGGAGTGGGACAGAGACCGGGGAGCTGTTTTTT. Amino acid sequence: CAWSGTETGELFF.

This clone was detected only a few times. This CDR3 reads CASSDQGRYGEQFF. The CDR3, as DNA: TGTGCCAGCAGTGATCAGGGGAGATATGGTGAGCAGTTCTTC. The chain is built from TRBV2 and TRBJ2-1, with D possibly being TRBD1 (6 bases). V lost 3 bases and J lost 9, with 15 bases in between. Germline V lookup: CDR1 SNHLY, CDR2 FYNNEI. The CDR3 loop spans 14 amino acids.

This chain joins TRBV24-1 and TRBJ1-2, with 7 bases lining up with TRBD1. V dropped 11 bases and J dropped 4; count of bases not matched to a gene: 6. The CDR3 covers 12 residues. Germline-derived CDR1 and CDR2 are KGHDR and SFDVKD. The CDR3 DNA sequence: TGTGCCATACGGGACAGAAGCTATGGCTACACCTTC. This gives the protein CAIRDRSYGYTF.

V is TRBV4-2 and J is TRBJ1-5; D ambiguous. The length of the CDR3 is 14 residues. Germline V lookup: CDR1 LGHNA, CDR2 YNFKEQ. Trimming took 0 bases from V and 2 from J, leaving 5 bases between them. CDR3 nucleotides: TGTGCCAGCAGCCAAGACGTCGGCAATCAGCCCCAGCATTTT. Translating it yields CASSQDVGNQPQHF.